A single sample is the source of the 10 T cell receptor beta chains below, sequenced in a study of T cells in Graves' hyperthyroidism and ophthalmopathy. RNA transcripts provided the source from which TCR beta CDR3 regions were amplified. HTBI primers were the set used in a first-round RT-PCR of the TCR CDR3. TCRdb reprocessed the multiplex PCR reads with MiXCR, giving one entry per CDR3 protein. The table includes 250,000 or so distinct CDR3 sequences, about 14% detected once. The sample consisted of blood. Every receptor here comes from a woman aged 40 to 55 with Graves' hyperthyroidism that later progressed to Graves' ophthalmopathy.

The V and J genes are TRBV5-8 and TRBJ2-7, with 12 bases aligning to TRBD2. This CDR3 contains 14 residues. Germline V gives CDR1 SGHTS, CDR2 YDEGEE. After removal of 4 bases from V and 5 bases from J, the junction contained 4 bases not matched to a gene. The CDR3 nucleotides are TGTGCCAGCAGCCGAGGACTAGCGGGGAACGAGCAGTACTTC. As protein: CASSRGLAGNEQYF.

The sample holds many counts of this clonotype. This chain connects TRBV11-2 to TRBJ1-1; D ambiguous. Trimming cost V 4 bases and J 0 bases, with 6 bases left between them. CDR3 length equals 13 residues. The germline gives CDR1 SGHAT, CDR2 FQNNGV. CDR3 DNA sequence: TGTGCCAGCAGCTCGGGAGTGAACACTGAAGCTTTCTTT. It encodes CASSSGVNTEAFF.

This clonotype has a handful of counts. The genes are TRBV27 and TRBJ2-3, with D unresolved. CDR1 and CDR2 from the germline V gene are MNHEY and SMNVEV (reference sequence). V was cut by 7 bases and J by 1 base, with 12 bases left in between. The length of the CDR3 is 14 residues. CDR3 coding DNA: TGTGCCAGCAAGAGTGTAGGAGGCACAGATACGCAGTATTTT. This codes for CASKSVGGTDTQYF.

There are many counts of this clonotype. V usage is TRBV20-1 and J usage is TRBJ2-7; 8 bases match TRBD2. The CDR3 contains 14 residues. J lost 3 bases, V lost 6 bases, and 10 bases had no gene match. The V gene's germline CDR1 is DFQATT and CDR2 SNEGSKA (reference sequence). The CDR3 bases are TGCAGTGCCCCGAGGGGTCTAGCGGGCTACGAGCAGTACTTC. It encodes CSAPRGLAGYEQYF.

This clonotype was seen repeatedly, ten times or more. The V and J genes are TRBV7-8 and TRBJ1-3; D possibly corresponds to TRBD1 (5 bases). In germline, CDR1 is SGHVS, CDR2 FQNEAQ. There are 17 residues in the CDR3. The ends were cut back, 2 bases at V and 0 bases at J, with 14 bases in the middle. This chain's CDR3 is CASSLYSLGPSGNTIYF. The DNA of the CDR3 is TGTGCCAGCAGCTTATACAGTTTGGGACCCTCTGGAAACACCATATATTTT.

In its sample, this clonotype was seen many times. The V call is TRBV27, the J call TRBJ2-7; D unresolved. In germline, CDR1 is MNHEY, CDR2 SMNVEV (reference sequence). Deletions cut 5 bases from V and 0 bases from J, with 8 bases between. The CDR3 sequence is 13 residues long. The CDR3 reads CASSDGHSYEQYF. The DNA of the CDR3 is TGTGCCAGCAGTGACGGGCACTCCTACGAGCAGTACTTC.

This clonotype came up many times. The V and J genes are TRBV4-1 and TRBJ2-7; D not certain. Germline CDR1 MGHRA, CDR2 YSYEKL. CDR3 size: 12 residues. The germline V and J ends were trimmed by 5 bases and 3 bases, with 8 bases remaining between them. CDR3 sequence: CASSGVDYEQYF. CDR3 nucleotide sequence: TGCGCCAGCAGCGGAGTGGACTACGAGCAGTACTTC.

This chain joins TRBV28 and TRBJ2-1; TRBD2 aligns across 10 bases. This CDR3 is 15 amino acids long. Per the germline V gene, CDR1 is MDHEN and CDR2 is SYDVKM. With V trimmed by 5 bases and J by 2 bases, 3 bases remained unmatched. CDR3 residues: CASSPLAGTYNEQFF. The DNA for the CDR3 is TGTGCCAGCAGTCCACTAGCGGGGACCTACAATGAGCAGTTCTTC. The full variable domain, with the rest looked up from reference TRBV28 and TRBJ2-1, is DVKVTQSSRYLVKRTGEKVFLECVQDMDHENMFWYRQDPGLGLRLIYFSYDVKMKEKGDIPEGYSVSREKKERFSLILESASTNQTSMYLCASSPLAGTYNEQFFGPGTRLTVL.

The V gene is TRBV6-2 or TRBV6-3, the J gene TRBJ2-7, with 9 bases lining up with TRBD2. The CDR3 contains 16 residues. Looked up from germline, CDR1 is MNHEY and CDR2 is SVGEGT. V lost 2 bases and J lost 2; bases outside the gene matches: 7. The CDR3 protein is CASSYPEREATYEQYF. CDR3 DNA sequence: TGTGCCAGCAGTTACCCGGAGCGGGAGGCCACCTACGAGCAGTACTTC.

This clonotype has a handful of counts. V and J are TRBV13 and TRBJ1-1; D ambiguous. The CDR3 is 14 residues long. V was shortened by 7 bases and J by 6 bases, with 18 bases between the two germline ends. Germline V gives CDR1 PRHDT, CDR2 FYEKMQ (reference sequence). The CDR3: CASTPYRGNPEAFF. The CDR3 DNA sequence: TGTGCCAGCACCCCCTATCGGGGTAACCCTGAAGCTTTCTTT.